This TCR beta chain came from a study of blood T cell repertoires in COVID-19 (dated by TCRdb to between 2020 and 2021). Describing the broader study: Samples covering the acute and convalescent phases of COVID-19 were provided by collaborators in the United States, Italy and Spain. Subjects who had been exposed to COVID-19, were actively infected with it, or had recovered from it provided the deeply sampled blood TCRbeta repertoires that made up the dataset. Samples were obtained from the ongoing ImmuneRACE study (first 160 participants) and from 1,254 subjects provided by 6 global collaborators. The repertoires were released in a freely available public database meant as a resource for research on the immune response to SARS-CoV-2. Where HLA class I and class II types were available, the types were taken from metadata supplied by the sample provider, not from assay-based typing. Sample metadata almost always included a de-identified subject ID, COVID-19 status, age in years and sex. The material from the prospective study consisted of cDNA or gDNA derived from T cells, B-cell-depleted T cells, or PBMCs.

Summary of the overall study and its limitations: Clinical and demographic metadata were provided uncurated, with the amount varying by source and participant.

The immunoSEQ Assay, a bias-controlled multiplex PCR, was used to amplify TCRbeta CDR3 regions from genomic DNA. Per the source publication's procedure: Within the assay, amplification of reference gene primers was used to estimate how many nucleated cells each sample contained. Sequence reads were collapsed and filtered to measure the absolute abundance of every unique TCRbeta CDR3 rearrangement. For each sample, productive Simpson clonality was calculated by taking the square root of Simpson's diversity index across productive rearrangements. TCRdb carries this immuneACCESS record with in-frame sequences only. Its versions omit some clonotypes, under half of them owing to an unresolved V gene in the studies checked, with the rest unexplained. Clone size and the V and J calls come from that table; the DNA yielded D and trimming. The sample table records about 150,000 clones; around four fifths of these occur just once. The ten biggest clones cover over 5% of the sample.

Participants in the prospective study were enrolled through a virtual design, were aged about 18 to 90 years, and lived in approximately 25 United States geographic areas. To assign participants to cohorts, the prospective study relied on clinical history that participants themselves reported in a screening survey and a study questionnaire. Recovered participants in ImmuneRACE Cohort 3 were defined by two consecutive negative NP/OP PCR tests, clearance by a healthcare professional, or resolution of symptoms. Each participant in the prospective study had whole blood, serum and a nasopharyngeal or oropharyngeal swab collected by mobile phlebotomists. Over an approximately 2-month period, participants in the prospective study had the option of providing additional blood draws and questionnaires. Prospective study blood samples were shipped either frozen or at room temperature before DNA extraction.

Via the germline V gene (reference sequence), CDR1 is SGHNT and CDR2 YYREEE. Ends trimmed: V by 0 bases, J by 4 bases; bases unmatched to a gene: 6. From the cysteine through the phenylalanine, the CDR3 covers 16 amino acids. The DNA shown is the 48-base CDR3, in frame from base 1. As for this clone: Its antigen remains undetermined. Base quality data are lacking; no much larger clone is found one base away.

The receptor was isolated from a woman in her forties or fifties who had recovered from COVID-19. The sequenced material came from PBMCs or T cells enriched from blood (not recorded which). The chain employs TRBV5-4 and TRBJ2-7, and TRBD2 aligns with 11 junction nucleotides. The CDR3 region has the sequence CASSLGTSGGNYEQYF. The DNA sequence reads TGTGCCAGCAGCTTGGGTACTAGCGGGGGTAATTACGAGCAGTACTTC. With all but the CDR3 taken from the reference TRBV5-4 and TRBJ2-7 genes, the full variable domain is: ETGVTQSPTHLIKTRGQQVTLRCSSQSGHNTVSWYQQALGQGPQFIFQYYREEENGRGNFPPRFSGLQFPNYSSELNVNALELDDSALYLCASSLGTSGGNYEQYFGPGTRLTVT.